The 26 T cell receptor beta chains listed next were all sequenced from one sample in a study of blood T cell repertoires in COVID-19. The protocol was immunoSEQ multiplex PCR, while the TCRdb copy is restricted to in-frame clones and leaves out a portion. The profile shows 410,000 or so clones, roughly 85% of them singletons. The sequenced sample consisted of peripheral blood. The receptors derive from a woman in her 30s with active or convalescent COVID-19.

This rearrangement joins TRBV5-4 to TRBJ2-4, with D possibly TRBD1 on 8 matching bases. The CDR3 extends over 18 amino acids. CDR1 is SGHNT, CDR2 YYREEE, per germline (reference sequence). Trimming took off 2 bases at V and 1 base at J, with 19 bases between the two ends. Written as DNA, the CDR3 is TGTGCCAGCAGCTTCGATGGACAGGGAGGGAGGGCCAAAAACATTCAGTACTTC. Translation gives CASSFDGQGGRAKNIQYF.

This chain joins TRBV19 and TRBJ1-1; D may be TRBD1 (5 bases). Germline V lookup: CDR1 LNHDA, CDR2 SQIVND (reference sequence). The V end lost 4 bases, the J end lost 0 bases, and 6 bases lay between the germline ends. The CDR3 length is 13 residues. The CDR3 bases are TGTGCCAGTAGTAAGACAGTGAACACTGAAGCTTTCTTT. Translation gives CASSKTVNTEAFF.

This clone has only one observation. The rearrangement uses TRBV27 and TRBJ1-2; 10 bases agree with TRBD1. The germline gives CDR1 MNHEY, CDR2 SMNVEV (reference sequence). Trimming removed 1 base from V and 4 bases from J; junction bases left unmatched: 6. The CDR3 is made up of 16 amino acids. The CDR3 protein is CASSLYAGTGVYGYTF. DNA for the CDR3: TGTGCCAGCAGTTTATACGCCGGGACAGGGGTCTATGGCTACACCTTC.

This clone was observed a few times. The chain is built from TRBV5-1 and TRBJ2-7, with TRBD2 identical over 12 bases. The CDR3 is 15 residues long. Germline loops: CDR1 SGHRS, CDR2 YFSETQ. V was clipped by 7 bases and J by 3 bases; unmatched bases: 8. CDR3 coding DNA: TGCGCCAGCTCCCCTAGCGGGAGGGCCGGCTACGAGCAGTACTTC. Translating it yields CASSPSGRAGYEQYF.

The V call is TRBV6-5, the J call TRBJ1-4; D might be TRBD1 (6 bases). From germline, CDR1 is MNHEY and CDR2 SVGAGI. The V end lost 6 bases, the J end lost 8 bases, and 16 bases lay between the germline ends. The length of the CDR3 is 14 residues. The CDR3 spells CASSSRGYKEKLFF. The CDR3 bases are TGTGCCAGCAGCTCGAGGGGGTATAAGGAAAAACTGTTTTTT.

Here the CDR3 reads CASSFRPTGSSYEQYF. The DNA of the CDR3 is TGCGCCAGCAGCTTTCGACCGACAGGCAGCTCCTACGAGCAGTACTTC. The chain carries TRBV4-1 and TRBJ2-7; weak D call: TRBD1 (6 bases). CDR1 is MGHRA and CDR2 is YSYEKL in the germline V gene. Trimming took off 5 bases at V and 0 bases at J, with 17 bases between the two ends. The CDR3 sequence is 16 residues long.

V and J are TRBV5-6 and TRBJ2-3; D not certain. Trimming removed 5 bases at V and 0 bases at J, with 7 bases between. Germline V gene lookup returns CDR1 SGHDT and CDR2 YYEEEE. This CDR3 spans 13 amino acids. For the CDR3, the DNA is TGTGCCAGCAGTCTTCGTAGCACAGATACGCAGTATTTT. Protein product: CASSLRSTDTQYF.

This chain uses TRBV10-2 with TRBJ2-5, with 9 bases matching TRBD1. Germline V gene lookup returns CDR1 WSHSY and CDR2 SAAADI. The CDR3 sequence is 15 residues long. The ends lost 6 bases at V and 5 bases at J; junction bases unmatched: 10. The CDR3 nucleotides are TGCGCCAGCAGATGGGGGGACAGGGCGTCGGAGACCCAGTACTTC. As protein: CASRWGDRASETQYF.

This chain joins TRBV11-2 and TRBJ1-6, with 7 bases that match TRBD1. Germline values: CDR1 SGHAT, CDR2 FQNNGV. This CDR3 has 15 residues. The junction had 4 bases not matched to a gene; V was cut back by 3 bases and J by 5 bases. CDR3 DNA sequence: TGTGCCAGCAGCTTTGGGACAGCCAATAATTCACCCCTCCACTTT. Protein sequence: CASSFGTANNSPLHF. Based on the CDR3 plus reference TRBV11-2 and TRBJ1-6, the full variable domain is EAGVAQSPRYKIIEKRQSVAFWCNPISGHATLYWYQQILGQGPKLLIQFQNNGVVDDSQLPKDRFSAERLKGVDSTLKIQPAKLEDSAVYLCASSFGTANNSPLHFGNGTRLTVT.

This clone was found a few times. The V call is TRBV20-1, the J call TRBJ1-1; possibly TRBD1 for D (6 bases). The length of the CDR3 is 14 residues. V was cut by 6 bases and J by 3 bases, with 17 bases left in between. Germline V CDR1 and CDR2: DFQATT, SNEGSKA (reference sequence). The CDR3 DNA is TGCAGTGCCAGTACATACAGGGACCACACTGAAGCTTTCTTT. Protein product: CSASTYRDHTEAFF.

The chain recombines TRBV14 with TRBJ2-3; maybe TRBD2 (6 bases). Between the trimmed V and J ends, which lost 1 base and 0 bases, there was a span of 11 bases. The CDR3 loop spans 16 amino acids. Germline V CDR1 and CDR2: SGHDN, FVKESK. This CDR3 reads CASSQVGGESTDTQYF. The DNA of the CDR3 is TGTGCCAGCAGCCAAGTCGGCGGGGAAAGCACAGATACGCAGTATTTT.

This chain uses TRBV10-2 with TRBJ2-1; 11 bases line up with TRBD2. The CDR3 totals 16 residues. V lost 4 bases to trimming and J lost 5 bases; unmatched junction nucleotides: 7. Germline CDR1 WSHSY, CDR2 SAAADI. The CDR3 loop reads CASSGPGLADNNEQFF. CDR3 nucleotides: TGCGCCAGCAGTGGTCCGGGACTAGCGGACAACAATGAGCAGTTCTTC.

The V call is TRBV29-1, the J call TRBJ1-2, with a possible D match to TRBD1 (5 bases). The CDR3 covers 13 residues. Germline V gene lookup returns CDR1 SQVTM and CDR2 ANQGSEA. Trimming removed 1 base at V and 1 base at J, with 7 bases between. The DNA for the CDR3 is TGCAGCGTTGAAGCGGACAATAACTATGGCTACACCTTC. Its protein product is CSVEADNNYGYTF.

V gene TRBV29-1 combines with J gene TRBJ1-1; perhaps TRBD1 as D (5 bases). The CDR3 has 13 residues. CDR1 is SQVTM and CDR2 is ANQGSEA in the germline V gene. Trimming removed 7 bases from V and 1 base from J, with 13 bases in between. CDR3 protein: CSAKTDSNTEAFF. In nucleotides, the CDR3 is TGCAGCGCCAAGACAGATTCGAACACTGAAGCTTTCTTT.

The rearrangement links TRBV15 to TRBJ1-2; 7 positions agree with TRBD1. CDR1 is LNHNV and CDR2 is YYDKDF in the germline V gene (reference sequence). Germline trimming cut 0 bases from V and 2 bases from J; bases unmatched to any gene: 3. The CDR3 consists of 15 residues. The CDR3 region is CATSRDSGGNYGYTF. The CDR3 nucleotides are TGTGCCACCAGCAGAGATTCAGGGGGAAACTATGGCTACACCTTC.

The chain is built from TRBV7-8 and TRBJ1-1; D unclear. Trimming shortened V by 1 base and J by 4 bases, and 16 bases separated the two germline ends. The length of the CDR3 is 16 residues. Per the germline V gene, CDR1 is SGHVS and CDR2 is FQNEAQ. The CDR3 DNA sequence: TGTGCCAGCAGCTTAGTTACGGAGGTGCCAATCACTGAAGCTTTCTTT. Translation gives CASSLVTEVPITEAFF.

This CDR3 is CASSEDPRQETQYF. As DNA, the CDR3 is TGTGCCAGCAGTGAAGATCCGCGACAAGAGACCCAGTACTTC. V is TRBV6-1 and J is TRBJ2-5; the D is unclear. Germline CDR1 reads MNHNS; CDR2 reads SASEGT. This CDR3 is built from 14 residues. The V end lost 1 base, the J end lost 2 bases, and 8 bases lay between the germline ends.

This clone was detected a few times. The J gene is TRBJ2-3, the V gene TRBV7-8; D possibly corresponds to TRBD2 (7 bases). Looked up from germline, CDR1 is SGHVS and CDR2 is FQNEAQ. CDR3 size: 19 residues. Trimming took off 4 bases at V and 2 bases at J, with 25 bases between the two ends. CDR3 region: CASSSWGRERVLSTDTQYF. CDR3 nucleotide sequence: TGTGCCAGCAGCTCCTGGGGGCGGGAGCGGGTTTTATCCACAGATACGCAGTATTTT.

The V gene is TRBV29-1, the J gene TRBJ2-2; possible D gene TRBD2, 6 bases. Germline V CDR1 and CDR2: SQVTM, ANQGSEA. The CDR3 runs to 12 residues. Trimming pared 2 bases from V and 7 bases from J, leaving 8 bases between. DNA of the CDR3: TGCAGCGTTGAACGGGAGAGCGGGGAGCTGTTTTTT. It codes for CSVERESGELFF.

This clone was counted a few times. The chain employs TRBV10-3 and TRBJ2-3; TRBD2 agrees at 10 bases. Germline values: CDR1 ENHRY, CDR2 SYGVKD. Trimming removed 0 bases from V and 2 bases from J; junction bases left unmatched: 2. The CDR3 has 16 amino acids. CDR3 coding DNA: TGTGCCATCAGTGAGTCAGCGGGGGGGAACACAGATACGCAGTATTTT. This gives the protein CAISESAGGNTDTQYF.

The rearrangement links TRBV21-1 to TRBJ2-7; TRBD1, the table's D call, lacks a check against the DNA. TRBV21-1 is an annotated pseudogene. CDR3 length equals 16 residues. DNA for the CDR3: TGTGCCAGCAGCAAAGGAGGGTGGGACAGACCCTACGAGCAGTACTTC. It codes for CASSKGGWDRPYEQYF.

This clone came up a few times. The chain joins TRBV15 to TRBJ2-3; 8 bases map to TRBD2. The CDR3 is 18 residues long. Germline V gene lookup returns CDR1 LNHNV and CDR2 YYDKDF (reference sequence). Germline trimming cut 0 bases from V and 6 bases from J; bases unmatched to any gene: 14. Here the CDR3 DNA reads TGTGCCACCAGCAGAGATGGACTGGCGGGAGGCTTGTCGGATACGCAGTATTTT. Translated: CATSRDGLAGGLSDTQYF.

This clone was counted a few times. The chain employs TRBV6-5 and TRBJ1-2; D is ambiguous. The V gene's germline CDR1 is MNHEY and CDR2 SVGAGI. This CDR3 is built from 15 residues. Trimming left V 0 bases short and J 2 bases short, with 10 bases between. The CDR3 coding sequence is TGTGCCAGCAGTTACTCGAACACATGGAACTATGGCTACACCTTC. Its translation: CASSYSNTWNYGYTF.

This clone was counted between two and nine times. The V and J genes are TRBV6-6 and TRBJ1-2, with 8 bases aligning to TRBD1. CDR1 MNHNY and CDR2 SVGAGI come from the germline V gene (reference sequence). The CDR3 extends over 17 amino acids. The junction had 11 bases not matched to a gene; V was cut back by 5 bases and J by 0 bases. In nucleotides, the CDR3 is TGTGCCAGCAGTCACGGACAGGGTTCCCTCTCTAACTATGGCTACACCTTC. Its protein is CASSHGQGSLSNYGYTF.

This clone was observed once. J is TRBJ2-6 and V is TRBV4-2; D unresolved. Germline CDR1 and CDR2: LGHNA and YNFKEQ. This CDR3 comprises 16 residues. Trimming took 0 bases from V and 11 from J, leaving 17 bases between them. CDR3 sequence (DNA): TGTGCCAGCAGCCAAGAGGTAGAATTGCCCCATTACGTCCTGACTTTC. Translation gives CASSQEVELPHYVLTF.

This CDR3 reads CASRGTVGSNSPLHF. As DNA, the CDR3 is TGTGCCAGCAGAGGGACAGTCGGCTCGAATTCACCCCTCCACTTT. V usage is TRBV27 and J usage is TRBJ1-6, with 7 nucleotides matching TRBD1. The CDR3 is made up of 15 amino acids. Germline CDR1 is MNHEY and CDR2 is SMNVEV (reference sequence). The V and J ends lost 6 bases and 7 bases, in that order; junction bases with no gene match: 9.